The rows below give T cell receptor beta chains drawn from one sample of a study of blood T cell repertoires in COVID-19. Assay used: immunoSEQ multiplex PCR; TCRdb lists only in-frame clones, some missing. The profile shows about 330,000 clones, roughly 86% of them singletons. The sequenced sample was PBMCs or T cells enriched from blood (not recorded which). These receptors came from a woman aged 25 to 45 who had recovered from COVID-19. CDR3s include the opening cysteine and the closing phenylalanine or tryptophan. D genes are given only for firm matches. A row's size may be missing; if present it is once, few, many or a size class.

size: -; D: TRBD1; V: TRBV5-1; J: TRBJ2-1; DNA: TGCGCCAGCAGCTGGACGACAGGGGCCGAAGGGGAGCAGTTCTTC; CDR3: CASSWTTGAEGEQFF
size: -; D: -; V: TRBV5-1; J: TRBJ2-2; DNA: TGCGCCAGCAGCCCTGACCCTAGAAACACCGGGGAGCTGTTTTTT; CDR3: CASSPDPRNTGELFF
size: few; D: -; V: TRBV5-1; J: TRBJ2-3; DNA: TGCGCCAGCAGCCGCGAGAGCACAGATACGCAGTATTTT; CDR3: CASSRESTDTQYF
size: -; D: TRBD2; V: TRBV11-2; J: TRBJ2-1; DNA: TGTGCCAGCAGCTATCCAGCGGGGAGCTCCTACAATGAGCAGTTCTTC; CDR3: CASSYPAGSSYNEQFF
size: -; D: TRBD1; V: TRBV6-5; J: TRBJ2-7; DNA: TGTGCCAGCAGTTCGGACAGGGATCGCTACGAGCAGTACTTC; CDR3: CASSSDRDRYEQYF
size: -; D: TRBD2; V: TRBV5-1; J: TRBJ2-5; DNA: TGCGCCAGCAGCTCTAGCGGGGGGCCCCAAGAGACCCAGTACTTC; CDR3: CASSSSGGPQETQYF
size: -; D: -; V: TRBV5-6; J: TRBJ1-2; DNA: TGTGCCAGCAGCTTGATGTCATATGGCTACACCTTC; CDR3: CASSLMSYGYTF
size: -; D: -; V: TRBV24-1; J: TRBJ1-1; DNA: TGTGCCACCAGTGCTTCCAGGGGCACTGAAGCTTTCTTT; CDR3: CATSASRGTEAFF
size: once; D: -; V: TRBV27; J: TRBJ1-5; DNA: TGTGCCAGCAGTTTAGGGGCCGGGCGCGGTCAGCCCCAGCATTTT; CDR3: CASSLGAGRGQPQHF
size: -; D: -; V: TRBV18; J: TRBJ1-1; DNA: TGTGCCAGCTCACCACTGTTAGGGGTTGCTGAAGCTTTCTTT; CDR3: CASSPLLGVAEAFF
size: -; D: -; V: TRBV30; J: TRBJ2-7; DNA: TGTGCCTGGAGTAAGGCCCGCGGCTACGAGCAGTACTTC; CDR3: CAWSKARGYEQYF
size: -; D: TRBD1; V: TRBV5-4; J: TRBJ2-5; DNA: TGTGCCAGCAGCTCAGGACAGGGGGCGCAGCGCGAGACCCAGTACTTC; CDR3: CASSSGQGAQRETQYF
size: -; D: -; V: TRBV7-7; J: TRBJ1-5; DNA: TGTGCCAGCAGCGCTACTTTCGGTCAGCCCCAGCATTTT; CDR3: CASSATFGQPQHF
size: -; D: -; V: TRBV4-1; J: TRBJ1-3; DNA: TGCGCCAGCAGCCAAGGACCAGGGGCTGGAAACACCATATATTTT; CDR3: CASSQGPGAGNTIYF
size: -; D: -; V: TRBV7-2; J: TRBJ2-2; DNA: TGTGCCAGCAGCCCTACAGCGAACACCGGGGAGCTGTTTTTT; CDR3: CASSPTANTGELFF
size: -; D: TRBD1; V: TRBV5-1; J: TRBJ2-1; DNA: TGCGCCAGCAGCTTGGACGGGACAGGGGGCTACAATGAGCAGTTCTTC; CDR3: CASSLDGTGGYNEQFF